The rows below give T cell receptor beta chains drawn from one sample of a study of shared clonotypes between healthy human individuals. Produced via immunoSEQ multiplex PCR; TCRdb's table is partial and in-frame only. Here the sample spans roughly 2.4 million clones, 90% to 96% being singletons. Material for sequencing was naive CD4+ T cells sorted from blood. These receptors were taken from a man between 18 and 29 years old in good health. Both conserved end residues are part of each CDR3.

TRBJ1-5 | TRBV19 | CASSIQNSLNQPQHF
TRBJ1-1 | TRBV25-1 | CASSGRAGTEAFF
TRBJ2-7 | TRBV5-6 | CASSLPTGYEQYF
TRBJ1-5 | TRBV7-9 | CASSLVGQGNQPQHF
TRBJ2-2 | TRBV2 | CASSPRGPGGITGELFF
TRBJ2-7 | TRBV6-5 | CASSPLGREQYF
TRBJ1-1 | TRBV6-5 | CASSYREDTEAFF
TRBJ1-2 | TRBV10-3 | CAISANYGYTF
TRBJ1-6 | TRBV2 | CASRLDNSPLHF
TRBJ1-2 | TRBV9 | CASSVAIDYGYTF